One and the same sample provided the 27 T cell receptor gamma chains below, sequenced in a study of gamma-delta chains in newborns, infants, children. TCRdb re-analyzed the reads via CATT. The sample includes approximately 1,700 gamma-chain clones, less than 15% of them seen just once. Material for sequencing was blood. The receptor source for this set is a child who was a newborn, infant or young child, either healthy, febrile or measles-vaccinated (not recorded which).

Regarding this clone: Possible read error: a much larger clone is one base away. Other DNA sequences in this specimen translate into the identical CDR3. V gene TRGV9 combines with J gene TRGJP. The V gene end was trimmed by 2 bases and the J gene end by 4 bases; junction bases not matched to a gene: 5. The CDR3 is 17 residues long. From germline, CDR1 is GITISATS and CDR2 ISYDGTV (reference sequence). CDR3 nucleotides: TGTGCCTTGTGGGAGGCCCGTCAAGAGTTGGGCAAAAAAATCAAGGTATTT. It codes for CALWEARQELGKKIKVF.

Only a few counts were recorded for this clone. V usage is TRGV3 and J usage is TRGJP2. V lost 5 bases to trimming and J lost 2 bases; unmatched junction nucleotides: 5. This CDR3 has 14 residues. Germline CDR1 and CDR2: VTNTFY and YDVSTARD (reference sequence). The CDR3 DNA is TGTGCCACCTGGGTCCTAAGTAGTGATTGGATCAAGACGTTT. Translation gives CATWVLSSDWIKTF.

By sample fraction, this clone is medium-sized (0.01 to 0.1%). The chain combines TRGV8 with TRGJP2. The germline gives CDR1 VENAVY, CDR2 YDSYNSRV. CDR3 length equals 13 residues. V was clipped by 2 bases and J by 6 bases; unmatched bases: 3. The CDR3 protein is CATWDMGDWIKTF. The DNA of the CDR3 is TGTGCCACCTGGGATATGGGTGATTGGATCAAGACGTTT.

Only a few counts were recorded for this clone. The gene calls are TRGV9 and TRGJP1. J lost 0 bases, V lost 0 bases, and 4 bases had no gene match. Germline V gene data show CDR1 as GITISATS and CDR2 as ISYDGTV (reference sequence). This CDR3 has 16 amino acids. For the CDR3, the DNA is TGTGCCTTGTGGGAGGTGGTGGATACCACTGGTTGGTTCAAGATATTT. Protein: CALWEVVDTTGWFKIF.

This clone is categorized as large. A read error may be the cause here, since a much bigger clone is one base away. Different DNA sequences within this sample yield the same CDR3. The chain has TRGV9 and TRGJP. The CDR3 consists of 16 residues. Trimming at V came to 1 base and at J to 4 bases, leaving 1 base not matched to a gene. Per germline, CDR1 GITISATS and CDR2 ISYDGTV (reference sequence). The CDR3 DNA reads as TGTGCCTTGTGGGAGGTCCAAGAGTTGGGCAAAAAAATCAAGGTATTT. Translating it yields CALWEVQELGKKIKVF.

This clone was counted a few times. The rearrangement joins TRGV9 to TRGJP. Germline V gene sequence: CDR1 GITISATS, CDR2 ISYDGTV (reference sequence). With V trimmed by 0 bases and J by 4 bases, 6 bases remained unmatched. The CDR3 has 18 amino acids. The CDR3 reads CALWEVQQQELGKKIKVF. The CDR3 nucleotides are TGTGCCTTGTGGGAGGTGCAGCAACAAGAGTTGGGCAAAAAAATCAAGGTATTT.

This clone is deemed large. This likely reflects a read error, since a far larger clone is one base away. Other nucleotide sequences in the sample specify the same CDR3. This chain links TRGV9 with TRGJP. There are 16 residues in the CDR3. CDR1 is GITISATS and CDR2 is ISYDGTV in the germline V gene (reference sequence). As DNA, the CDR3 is TGTGCCTTGTGGGAGGTGCAAGAGCTGGGCAAAAAAATCAAGGTATTT. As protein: CALWEVQELGKKIKVF.

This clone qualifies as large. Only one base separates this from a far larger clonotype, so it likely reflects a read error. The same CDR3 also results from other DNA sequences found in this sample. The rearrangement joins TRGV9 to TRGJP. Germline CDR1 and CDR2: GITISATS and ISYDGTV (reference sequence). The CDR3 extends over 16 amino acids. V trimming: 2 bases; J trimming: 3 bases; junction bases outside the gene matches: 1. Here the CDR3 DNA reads TGTGCCTTGTGGGAGGAGCAAGAGTTGGGCAAAAAAATCAAGGTATTT. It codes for CALWEEQELGKKIKVF.

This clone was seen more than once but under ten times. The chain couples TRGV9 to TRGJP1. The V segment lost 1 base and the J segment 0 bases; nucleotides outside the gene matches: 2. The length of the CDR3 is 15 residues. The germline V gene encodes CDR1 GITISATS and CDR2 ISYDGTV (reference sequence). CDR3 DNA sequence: TGTGCCTTGTGGGAGGTATATACCACTGGTTGGTTCAAGATATTT. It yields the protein CALWEVYTTGWFKIF.

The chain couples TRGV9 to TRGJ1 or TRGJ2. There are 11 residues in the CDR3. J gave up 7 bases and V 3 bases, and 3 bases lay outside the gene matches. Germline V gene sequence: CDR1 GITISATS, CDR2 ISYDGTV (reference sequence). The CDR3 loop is CALWEPYKKLF. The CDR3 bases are TGTGCCTTGTGGGAGCCCTATAAGAAACTCTTT.

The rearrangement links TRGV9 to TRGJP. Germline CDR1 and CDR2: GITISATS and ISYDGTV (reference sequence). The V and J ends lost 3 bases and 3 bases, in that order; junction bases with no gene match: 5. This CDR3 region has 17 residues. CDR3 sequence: CALWEREQELGKKIKVF. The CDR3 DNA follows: TGTGCCTTGTGGGAGCGAGAGCAAGAGTTGGGCAAAAAAATCAAGGTATTT.

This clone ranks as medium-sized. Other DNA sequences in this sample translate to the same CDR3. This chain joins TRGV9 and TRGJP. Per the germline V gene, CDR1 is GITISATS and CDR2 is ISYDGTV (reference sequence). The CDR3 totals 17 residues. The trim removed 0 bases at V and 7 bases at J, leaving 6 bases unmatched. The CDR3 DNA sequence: TGTGCCTTGTGGGAGGTGCGTGGTGAGTTGGGCAAAAAAATCAAGGTATTT. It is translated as CALWEVRGELGKKIKVF.

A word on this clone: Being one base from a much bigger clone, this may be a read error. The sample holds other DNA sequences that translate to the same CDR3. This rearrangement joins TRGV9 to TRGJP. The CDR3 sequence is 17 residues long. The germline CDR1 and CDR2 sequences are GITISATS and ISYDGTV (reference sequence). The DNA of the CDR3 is TGTGCCTTGCGGGAGGTGCAAGAAGAGTTGGGCAAAAAAATCAAGGTATTT. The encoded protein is CALREVQEELGKKIKVF.

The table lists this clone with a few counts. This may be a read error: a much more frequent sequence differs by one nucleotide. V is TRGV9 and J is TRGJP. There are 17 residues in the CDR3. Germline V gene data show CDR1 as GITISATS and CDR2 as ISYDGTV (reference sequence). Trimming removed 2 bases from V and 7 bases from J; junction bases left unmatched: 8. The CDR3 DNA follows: TGTGCCTTGTGGGAGGCGCTCGCCGAGTTGGGCAAAAAAATCAAGGTATTT. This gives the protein CALWEALAELGKKIKVF.

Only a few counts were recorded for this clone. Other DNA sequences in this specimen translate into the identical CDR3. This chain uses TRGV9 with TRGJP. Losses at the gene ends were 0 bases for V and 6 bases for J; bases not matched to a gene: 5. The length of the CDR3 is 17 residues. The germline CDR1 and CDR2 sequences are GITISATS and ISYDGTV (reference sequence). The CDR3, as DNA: TGTGCCTTGTGGGAGGTGCGGCGAGAGTTGGGCAAAAAAATCAAGGTATTT. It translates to CALWEVRRELGKKIKVF.

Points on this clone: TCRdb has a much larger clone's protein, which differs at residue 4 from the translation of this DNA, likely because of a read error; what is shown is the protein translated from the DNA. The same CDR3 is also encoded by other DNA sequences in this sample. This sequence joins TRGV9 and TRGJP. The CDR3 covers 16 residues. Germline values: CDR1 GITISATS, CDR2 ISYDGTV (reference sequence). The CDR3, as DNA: TGTGCCTTGCGGGAGGTGCTCGAGTTGGGCAAAAAAATCAAGGTATTT. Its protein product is CALREVLELGKKIKVF.

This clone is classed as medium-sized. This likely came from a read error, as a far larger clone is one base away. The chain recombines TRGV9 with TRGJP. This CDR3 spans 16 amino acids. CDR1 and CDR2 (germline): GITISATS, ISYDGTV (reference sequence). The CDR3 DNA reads TGTGCCTTGTGGGAGGTGCAAGAGTTGGGCAAAAAAATCGAGGTATTT. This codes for CALWEVQELGKKIEVF.

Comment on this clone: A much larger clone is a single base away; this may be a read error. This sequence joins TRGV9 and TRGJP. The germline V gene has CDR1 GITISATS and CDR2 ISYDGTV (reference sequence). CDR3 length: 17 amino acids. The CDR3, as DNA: TGTGCCTTGTGGGGTCACGAGGAAGAGTTGGGCAAAAAAATCGAGGTATTT. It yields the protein CALWGHEEELGKKIEVF.

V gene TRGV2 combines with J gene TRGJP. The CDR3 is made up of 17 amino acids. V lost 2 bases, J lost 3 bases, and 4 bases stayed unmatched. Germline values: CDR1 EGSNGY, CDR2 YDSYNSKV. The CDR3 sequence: CATWDEPQELGKKIKVF. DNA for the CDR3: TGTGCCACCTGGGACGAACCGCAAGAGTTGGGCAAAAAAATCAAGGTATTT.

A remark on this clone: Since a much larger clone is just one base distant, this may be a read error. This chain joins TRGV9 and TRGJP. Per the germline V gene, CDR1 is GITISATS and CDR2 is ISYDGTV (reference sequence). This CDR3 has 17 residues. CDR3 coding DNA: TGTGCCTTGTGTGAGGCCCCGCAAGAGTTGGGCAAAAAAATCAAGGTATTT. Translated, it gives CALCEAPQELGKKIKVF.

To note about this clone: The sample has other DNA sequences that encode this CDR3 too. The CDR3 here is CALREVQEELGKKIKVF. CDR3 bases: TGTGCATTGCGGGAGGTGCAAGAAGAGTTGGGCAAAAAAATCAAGGTATTT. The chain joins TRGV9 to TRGJP. In germline, CDR1 is GITISATS, CDR2 ISYDGTV (reference sequence). This CDR3 is built from 17 residues.

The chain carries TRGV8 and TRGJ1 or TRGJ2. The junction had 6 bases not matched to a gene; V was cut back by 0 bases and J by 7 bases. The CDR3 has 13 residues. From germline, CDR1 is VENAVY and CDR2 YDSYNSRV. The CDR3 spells CATWDRRRYKKLF. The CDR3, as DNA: TGTGCCACCTGGGATAGGCGTCGGTATAAGAAACTCTTT.

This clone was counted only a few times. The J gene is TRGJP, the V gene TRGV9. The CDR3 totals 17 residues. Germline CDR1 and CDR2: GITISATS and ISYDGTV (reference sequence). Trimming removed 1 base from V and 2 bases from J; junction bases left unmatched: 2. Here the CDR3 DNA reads TGTGCCTTGTGGGAGGTCTGGCAAGAGTTGGGCAAAAAAATCAAGGTATTT. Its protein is CALWEVWQELGKKIKVF.

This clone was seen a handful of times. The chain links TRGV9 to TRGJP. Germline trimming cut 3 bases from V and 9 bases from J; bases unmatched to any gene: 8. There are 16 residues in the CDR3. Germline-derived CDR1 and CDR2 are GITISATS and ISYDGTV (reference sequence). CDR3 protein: CALWESAGLGKKIKVF. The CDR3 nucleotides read TGTGCCTTGTGGGAGTCCGCCGGGTTGGGCAAAAAAATCAAGGTATTT.

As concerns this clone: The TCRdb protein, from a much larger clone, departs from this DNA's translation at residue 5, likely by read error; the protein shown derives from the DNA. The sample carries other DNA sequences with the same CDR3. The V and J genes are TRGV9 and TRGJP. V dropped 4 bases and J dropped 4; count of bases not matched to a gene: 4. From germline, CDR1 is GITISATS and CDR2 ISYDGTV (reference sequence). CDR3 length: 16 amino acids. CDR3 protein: CALWDSQELGKKIKVF. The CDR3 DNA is TGTGCCTTGTGGGACTCTCAAGAGTTGGGCAAAAAAATCAAGGTATTT.

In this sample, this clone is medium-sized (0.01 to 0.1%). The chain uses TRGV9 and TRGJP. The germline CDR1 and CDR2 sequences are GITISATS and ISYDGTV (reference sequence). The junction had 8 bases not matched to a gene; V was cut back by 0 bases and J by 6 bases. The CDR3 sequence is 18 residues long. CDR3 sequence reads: CALWEVQVRELGKKIKVF. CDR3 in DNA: TGTGCCTTGTGGGAGGTGCAGGTCAGAGAGTTGGGCAAAAAAATCAAGGTATTT.

CDR3 loop: CATWSPNYYKKLF. CDR3 bases: TGTGCCACCTGGTCACCCAATTATTATAAGAAACTCTTT. V usage is TRGV8 and J usage is TRGJ1 or TRGJ2. The junction had 6 bases not matched to a gene; V was cut back by 6 bases and J by 1 base. This CDR3 has 13 residues. Germline CDR1 reads VENAVY; CDR2 reads YDSYNSRV.